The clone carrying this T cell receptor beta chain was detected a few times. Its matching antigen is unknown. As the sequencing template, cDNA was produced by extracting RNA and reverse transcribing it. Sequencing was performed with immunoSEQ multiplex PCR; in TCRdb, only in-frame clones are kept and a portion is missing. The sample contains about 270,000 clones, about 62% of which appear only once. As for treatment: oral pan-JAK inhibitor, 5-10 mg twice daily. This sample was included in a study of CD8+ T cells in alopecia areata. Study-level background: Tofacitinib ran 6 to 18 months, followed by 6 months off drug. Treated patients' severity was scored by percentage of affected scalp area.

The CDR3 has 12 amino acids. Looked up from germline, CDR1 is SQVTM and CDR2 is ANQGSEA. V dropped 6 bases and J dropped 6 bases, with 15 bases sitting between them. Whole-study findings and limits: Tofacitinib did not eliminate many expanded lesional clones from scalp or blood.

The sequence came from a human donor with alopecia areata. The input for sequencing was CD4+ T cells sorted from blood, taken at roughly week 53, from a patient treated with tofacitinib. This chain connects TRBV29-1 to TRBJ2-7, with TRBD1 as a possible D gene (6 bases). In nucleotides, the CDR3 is TGCAGCGTCAGATCGGACAGACCCGAGCAGTACTTC. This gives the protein CSVRSDRPEQYF.